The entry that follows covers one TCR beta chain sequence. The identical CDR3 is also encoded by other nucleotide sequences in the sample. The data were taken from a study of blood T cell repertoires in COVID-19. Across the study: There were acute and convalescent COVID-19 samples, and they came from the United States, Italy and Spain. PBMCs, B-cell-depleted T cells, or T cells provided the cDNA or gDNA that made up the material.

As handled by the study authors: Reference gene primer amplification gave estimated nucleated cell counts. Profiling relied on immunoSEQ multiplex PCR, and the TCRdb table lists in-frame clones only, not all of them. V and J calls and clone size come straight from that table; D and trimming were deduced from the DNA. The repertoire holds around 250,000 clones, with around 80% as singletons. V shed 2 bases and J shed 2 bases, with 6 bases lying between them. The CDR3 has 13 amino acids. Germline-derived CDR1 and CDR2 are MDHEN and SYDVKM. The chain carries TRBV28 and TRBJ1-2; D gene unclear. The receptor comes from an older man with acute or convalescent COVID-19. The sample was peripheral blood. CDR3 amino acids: CASSLGQNYGYTF. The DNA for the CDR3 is TGTGCCAGCAGTTTAGGCCAAAACTATGGCTACACCTTC.